Sequencing of this T cell receptor beta chain was carried out in a study of blood T cell repertoires in COVID-19. Participant-reported clinical history was the basis for cohort assignment. Method: immunoSEQ multiplex PCR; TCRdb's copy keeps in-frame clones and lacks some. The table includes about 140,000 clones, 84% detected once. Sequencing used PBMCs or T cells enriched from blood (not recorded which). This receptor was obtained from a man aged 35 to 55 with acute COVID-19.

The CDR3 DNA is TGTGCCAGCAGCGTAGGTCCGGGTCACGGGACTAATGAAAAACTGTTTTTT. Protein: CASSVGPGHGTNEKLFF. This chain joins TRBV9 and TRBJ1-4; D not certain. Per the germline V gene, CDR1 is SGDLS and CDR2 is YYNGEE. The CDR3 is made up of 17 amino acids. Trimming pared 0 bases from V and 2 bases from J, leaving 14 bases between. Full variable domain (missing parts from reference TRBV9 and TRBJ1-4): DSGVTQTPKHLITATGQRVTLRCSPRSGDLSVYWYQQSLDQGLQFLIQYYNGEERAKGNILERFSAQQFPDLHSELNLSSLELGDSALYFCASSVGPGHGTNEKLFFGSGTQLSVL.